These 22 T cell receptor beta chains originate from one sample sequenced in a study of Tregs in tolerant kidney transplant recipients. Clones were read by immunoSEQ multiplex PCR, and TCRdb kept only the in-frame ones, dropping some. The sample has tens of thousands of clones, 91% seen once. The nonmyeloablative bone marrow transplants came from related graft donors, with transient mixed chimerism. Sequences were derived from CD4+ T cells from blood (PBMCs), sampled 24 months after the transplant. The receptors shown here come from a human patient who received a combined kidney and bone marrow transplant. Some T cells may originate from the graft donor.

The chain has TRBV6-5 and TRBJ1-2, with 7 positions matching TRBD1. Germline V lookup: CDR1 MNHEY, CDR2 SVGAGI. CDR3 size: 16 residues. V gave up 4 bases and J gave up 2 bases; unmatched junction bases: 10. CDR3 protein: CASSSGQELPNYGYTF. DNA of the CDR3: TGTGCCAGCAGTTCCGGACAGGAGCTCCCAAACTATGGCTACACCTTC.

The J gene is TRBJ1-5, the V gene TRBV29-1; 7 positions match TRBD1. The V gene's germline CDR1 is SQVTM and CDR2 ANQGSEA. CDR3 length equals 14 residues. J lost 0 bases, V lost 7 bases, and 6 bases had no gene match. CDR3 in DNA: TGCAGCGCCGCGACAGGGAATAGCAATCAGCCCCAGCATTTT. Amino acid sequence: CSAATGNSNQPQHF. Together with reference TRBV29-1 and TRBJ1-5, the CDR3 gives the full variable domain: SAVISQKPSRDICQRGTSLTIQCQVDSQVTMMFWYRQQPGQSLTLIATANQGSEATYESGFVIDKFPISRPNLTFSTLTVSNMSPEDSSIYLCSAATGNSNQPQHFGDGTRLSIL.

The chain couples TRBV5-5 to TRBJ2-7; D uncertain. Trimming took 2 bases from V and 0 from J, leaving 18 bases between them. From germline, CDR1 is SGHKS and CDR2 YYEKEE (reference sequence). The CDR3 is 17 residues long. Written as DNA, the CDR3 is TGTGCCAGCAGCTTTCGACTTTCTGGCAGTAACTCCTACGAGCAGTACTTC. As protein: CASSFRLSGSNSYEQYF. The full variable domain, its missing parts supplied by reference TRBV5-5 and TRBJ2-7, is DAGVTQSPTHLIKTRGQQVTLRCSPISGHKSVSWYQQVLGQGPQFIFQYYEKEERGRGNFPDRFSARQFPNYSSELNVNALLLGDSALYLCASSFRLSGSNSYEQYFGPGTRLTVT.

J is TRBJ2-5 and V is TRBV14; D unclear. Germline CDR1 and CDR2: SGHDN and FVKESK. Trimming shortened V by 3 bases and J by 1 base, and 6 bases separated the two germline ends. This CDR3 has 13 amino acids. CDR3 nucleotides: TGTGCCAGCAGCCAGGGCATCCAAGAGACCCAGTACTTC. This sequence encodes CASSQGIQETQYF.

This clone has only one observation. CDR3 nucleotide sequence: TGCGCCAGCAGCTTCCAGGGTGGGTACGCAGATACGCAGTATTTT. Protein product: CASSFQGGYADTQYF. The V and J genes are TRBV5-1 and TRBJ2-3, with D possibly TRBD1 on 5 matching bases. The CDR3 is 15 residues long. Trimming took 2 bases from V and 4 from J, leaving 14 bases between them. CDR1 SGHRS and CDR2 YFSETQ come from the germline V gene.

This clone showed up just once. Other DNA sequences within the sample encode an identical CDR3. J is TRBJ1-6 and V is TRBV5-1; D might be TRBD1 (5 bases). This CDR3 spans 15 amino acids. Trimming left V 1 base short and J 6 bases short, with 11 bases between. Germline V gene sequence: CDR1 SGHRS, CDR2 YFSETQ. This CDR3 reads CASSLYPTVNSPLHF. The CDR3 DNA follows: TGCGCCAGCAGCTTGTACCCGACAGTTAATTCACCCCTCCACTTT. The full variable domain, with the rest looked up from reference TRBV5-1 and TRBJ1-6, is KAGVTQTPRYLIKTRGQQVTLSCSPISGHRSVSWYQQTPGQGLQFLFEYFSETQRNKGNFPGRFSGRQFSNSRSEMNVSTLELGDSALYLCASSLYPTVNSPLHFGNGTRLTVT.

The J gene is TRBJ2-5, the V gene TRBV7-2; D might be TRBD2 (6 bases). The CDR3 consists of 13 residues. V was trimmed by 6 bases and J by 3 bases, leaving 11 bases between them. CDR1 is SGHTA and CDR2 is FQGNSA in the germline V gene. The CDR3 region is CASRNRGKETQYF. Written as DNA, the CDR3 is TGTGCCAGCAGGAACCGCGGGAAAGAGACCCAGTACTTC.

Only a few counts were recorded for this clone. The chain is built from TRBV11-3 and TRBJ2-1, with 7 bases identical to TRBD2. The germline CDR1 and CDR2 sequences are SGHNT and YENEEA. After removal of 0 bases from V and 1 base from J, the junction contained 3 bases not matched to a gene. The CDR3 covers 16 residues. The CDR3 nucleotides read TGTGCCAGCAGCTTAGACGGGAGGCCATCCTACAATGAGCAGTTCTTC. Encoded protein: CASSLDGRPSYNEQFF. Complete variable domain (other parts from reference TRBV11-3 and TRBJ2-1): EAGVVQSPRYKIIEKKQPVAFWCNPISGHNTLYWYLQNLGQGPELLIRYENEEAVDDSQLPKDRFSAERLKGVDSTLKIQPAELGDSAVYLCASSLDGRPSYNEQFFGPGTRLTVL.

The chain employs TRBV7-9 and TRBJ1-1; no clear D gene. Germline loops: CDR1 SEHNR, CDR2 FQNEAQ (reference sequence). This CDR3 spans 14 amino acids. Trimming took 2 bases from V and 5 from J, leaving 12 bases between them. This CDR3 reads CASSLSPKTTEAFF. The CDR3 bases are TGTGCCAGCAGCTTATCCCCAAAAACAACTGAAGCTTTCTTT.

The chain employs TRBV15 and TRBJ2-5, with 9 nucleotides matching TRBD1. Germline V CDR1 and CDR2: LNHNV, YYDKDF (reference sequence). There are 15 residues in the CDR3. V dropped 2 bases and J dropped 5; count of bases not matched to a gene: 6. CDR3 DNA: TGTGCCACCAGCAGACCACAGGGGGCGGTGGAGACCCAGTACTTC. Translated: CATSRPQGAVETQYF. The full variable domain, its missing parts supplied by reference TRBV15 and TRBJ2-5, is DAMVIQNPRYQVTQFGKPVTLSCSQTLNHNVMYWYQQKSSQAPKLLFHYYDKDFNNEADTPDNFQSRRPNTSFCFLDIRSPGLGDTAMYLCATSRPQGAVETQYFGPGTRLLVL.

The genes are TRBV6-1 and TRBJ2-1, with 8 bases lining up with TRBD1. The V gene's germline CDR1 is MNHNS and CDR2 SASEGT. With 4 bases clipped from V and 12 bases from J, the junction kept 17 bases outside the gene matches. This CDR3 is 16 amino acids long. The CDR3: CASSAWDRLTTEGQFF. The CDR3 bases are TGTGCCAGCAGTGCCTGGGACAGGCTAACTACGGAGGGGCAGTTCTTC.

The rearrangement links TRBV7-7 to TRBJ2-5, with 7 bases fitting TRBD2. The J segment lost 11 bases and the V segment lost 1 base, leaving 7 bases of the junction unmatched. Germline assignment: CDR1 SSHAT and CDR2 FNYEAQ (reference sequence). The CDR3 length is 13 residues. CDR3 residues: CASSLEAGTKQYF. The CDR3 bases are TGTGCCAGCAGCTTAGAAGCCGGGACTAAGCAGTACTTC.

In this sample, this clone turned up once. The chain recombines TRBV18 with TRBJ2-4; D call uncertain. The CDR3 extends over 14 amino acids. Trimming stripped 2 bases from V and 9 bases from J, with 14 bases between. In germline, CDR1 is KGHSH, CDR2 LQKENI. The CDR3 sequence: CASSPFLEYSIQYF. The CDR3 DNA reads as TGTGCCAGCTCACCATTTCTAGAATATAGCATTCAGTACTTC.

This rearrangement joins TRBV28 to TRBJ1-5, with D possibly matching TRBD1 (5 bases). Germline V gene sequence: CDR1 MDHEN, CDR2 SYDVKM. V was clipped by 2 bases and J by 8 bases, with 16 bases between them. This CDR3 has 15 residues. The CDR3 coding sequence is TGTGCCAGCAGTTTAGGGCGGGGGACGGGGGAGCCCCAGCATTTT. As protein: CASSLGRGTGEPQHF.

This clone was detected once. The junction differs from germline at one of its ends, possibly a read error. The rearrangement uses TRBV28 and TRBJ1-6; D unclear. Germline V gives CDR1 MDHEN, CDR2 SYDVKM. The CDR3 sequence is 11 residues long. CDR3 loop: CASSSNSPLHF. The DNA for the CDR3 is TGTGCCAGCAGTTCTAATTCCCCCCTCCACTTT.

The V and J genes are TRBV4-3 and TRBJ2-3; tentative D call: TRBD1 (5 bases). CDR1 is LGHNA and CDR2 is YSLEER in the germline V gene. CDR3 length: 17 residues. Trimming cost V 4 bases and J 4 bases, with 21 bases left between them. Here the CDR3 DNA reads TGCGCCAGCAGCCGAGACCCAGGCCCCTGGGGCGCAGATACGCAGTATTTT. Its protein is CASSRDPGPWGADTQYF.

A note on this clone: Other DNA variants within this sample encode the same CDR3. J is TRBJ2-5 and V is TRBV18; 7 nucleotides align to TRBD2. From germline, CDR1 is KGHSH and CDR2 LQKENI. The V and J ends lost 2 bases and 4 bases, in that order; junction bases with no gene match: 1. CDR3 size: 13 residues. DNA of the CDR3: TGTGCCAGCTCACCAGGGGGGGGAGAGACCCAGTACTTC. It translates to CASSPGGGETQYF.

This chain joins TRBV5-4 and TRBJ2-2; tentative D call: TRBD2 (5 bases). Trimming took 4 bases from V and 6 from J, leaving 13 bases between them. This CDR3 spans 14 amino acids. Germline V gene lookup returns CDR1 SGHNT and CDR2 YYREEE (reference sequence). In DNA, the CDR3 is TGTGCCAGCAGCCCGAGGGAGCTTCCCGGGGAGCTGTTTTTT. Its protein product is CASSPRELPGELFF.

Of note for this clone: Other DNA sequences in the same sample also yield this CDR3. The chain is built from TRBV7-9 and TRBJ1-6; D unclear. Trimming removed 1 base at V and 8 bases at J, with 9 bases between. The CDR3 length is 14 residues. Germline assignment: CDR1 SEHNR and CDR2 FQNEAQ (reference sequence). The CDR3 protein is CASSLVQQDSPLHF. In DNA, the CDR3 is TGTGCCAGCAGCTTAGTACAACAAGATTCACCCCTCCACTTT.

The chain carries TRBV28 and TRBJ2-1; D perhaps matches TRBD1 (5 bases). V was pared by 10 bases and J by 3 bases, with 13 bases between. Per germline, CDR1 MDHEN and CDR2 SYDVKM. The CDR3 loop spans 13 amino acids. The CDR3 coding sequence is TGTGCCACCCGTAGGGGCGGCTACAATGAGCAGTTCTTC. Its protein product is CATRRGGYNEQFF.

V usage is TRBV7-9 and J usage is TRBJ1-1; D is uncertain. Germline loops: CDR1 SEHNR, CDR2 FQNEAQ (reference sequence). This CDR3 spans 17 amino acids. The ends were cut back, 5 bases at V and 3 bases at J, with 22 bases in the middle. For the CDR3, the DNA is TGTGCCAGCAGCCCCTTTCGGGCGGGTATGGGGTACACTGAAGCTTTCTTT. Translation: CASSPFRAGMGYTEAFF.

This rearrangement joins TRBV7-9 to TRBJ2-7; D gene uncertain. In germline, CDR1 is SEHNR, CDR2 FQNEAQ (reference sequence). V was pared by 1 base and J by 4 bases, with 8 bases between. The CDR3 contains 13 residues. The DNA of the CDR3 is TGTGCCAGCAGCTTAGAGCTCCTGTACGAGCAGTACTTC. Translated, it gives CASSLELLYEQYF.